These T cell receptor beta chains were read from a single sample in a study of T cell changes during pregnancy in multiple sclerosis. The table came from immunoSEQ multiplex PCR; TCRdb's copy has only in-frame clones and leaves some out. This table has tens of thousands of clones, 75% to 95% appearing once. The sample here was CD4+ T cells from peripheral blood mononuclear cells, taken in the third trimester of pregnancy. Receptors originate from a female donor in good health, enrolled as a control in a pregnancy study. CDR3s include the opening cysteine and the closing phenylalanine or tryptophan. Each record gives: J gene, clone size, D gene, V gene, CDR3 protein, CDR3 DNA. A D gene is named only where the DNA matches it firmly. Clone size is stated in some rows and not others, as once, few, many or a class when expanded.

>TRBJ2-5|.|TRBD2|TRBV19
CASSSGWAGVQETQYF
TGTGCCAGTAGTAGTGGTTGGGCGGGGGTCCAAGAGACCCAGTACTTC
>TRBJ2-3|.|TRBD2|TRBV19
CASRPAGSTDTQYF
TGTGCCAGTAGGCCAGCGGGGAGCACAGATACGCAGTATTTT
>TRBJ1-2|.|TRBD1|TRBV30
CAWSVDRGEGGYTF
TGTGCCTGGAGTGTCGACAGGGGAGAGGGTGGCTACACCTTC
>TRBJ2-5|.|TRBD1|TRBV5-8
CASSYTGGETQYF
TGTGCCAGCAGTTATACAGGGGGGGAGACCCAGTACTTC
>TRBJ1-2|.|.|TRBV6-1
CASSEARHTYGYTF
TGTGCCAGCAGTGAAGCCCGCCACACGTATGGCTACACCTTC
>TRBJ2-5|.|TRBD2|TRBV29-1
CSVGVGTSGGETQYF
TGCAGCGTTGGGGTAGGGACTAGCGGGGGGGAGACCCAGTACTTC
>TRBJ1-5|.|TRBD1|TRBV19
CASSIAGTGLSNQPQHF
TGTGCCAGTAGTATAGCCGGGACAGGGTTAAGCAATCAGCCCCAGCATTTT
>TRBJ2-5|.|.|TRBV5-4
CASSLADGETQYF
TGTGCCAGCAGCTTGGCAGATGGAGAGACCCAGTACTTC
>TRBJ2-1|.|TRBD2|TRBV9
CASSISGGAGSEQFF
TGTGCCAGCAGCATATCCGGGGGGGCCGGGAGTGAGCAGTTCTTC
>TRBJ1-5|.|TRBD1|TRBV14
CASSQTRDRGHCQPQHF
TGTGCCAGCAGCCAAACTCGGGACAGGGGGCACTGTCAGCCCCAGCATTTT
>TRBJ1-6|.|TRBD1|TRBV19
CASKPGQGLSPLHF
TGTGCCAGTAAGCCGGGACAGGGTTTGTCACCCCTCCACTTT
>TRBJ2-5|.|TRBD2|TRBV30
CAWIKRGVETQYF
TGTGCCTGGATAAAGCGGGGGGTGGAGACCCAGTACTTC
>TRBJ2-7|.|.|TRBV29-1
CSVESAYEQYF
TGCAGCGTTGAATCGGCCTACGAGCAGTACTTC
>TRBJ1-6|.|TRBD1|TRBV5-3
CARSTIRDRGLYSPLHF
TGTGCCAGAAGCACAATACGGGACAGGGGGCTATATTCACCCCTCCACTTT
>TRBJ2-1|.|.|TRBV4-1
CASSGRESGLQTPEQFF
TGCGCCAGCAGCGGACGAGAATCGGGACTCCAGACCCCTGAGCAGTTCTTC
>TRBJ1-6|.|.|TRBV11-2
CASRHPGSMISPLHF
TGTGCCAGCAGGCACCCGGGATCGATGATTTCACCCCTCCACTTT
>TRBJ2-7|.|TRBD2|TRBV2
CASSKGLASEQYF
TGTGCCAGCAGCAAGGGACTAGCGAGCGAGCAGTACTTC
>TRBJ1-2|.|.|TRBV19
CASRRSNYGYTF
TGTGCCAGTAGAAGGAGCAACTATGGCTACACCTTC
>TRBJ2-5|.|TRBD2|TRBV7-9
CASSLADSGGPQVTQYF
TGTGCCAGCAGCTTAGCCGATAGCGGGGGCCCCCAAGTGACCCAGTACTTC
>TRBJ1-4|.|TRBD1|TRBV11-3
CASSPRTGGGEKLFF
TGTGCCAGCAGCCCTCGGACAGGAGGAGGGGAAAAACTGTTTTTT
>TRBJ1-1|.|.|TRBV30
CASSGGTALNTEAFF
TGTGCCTCCAGTGGGGGCACAGCCTTGAACACTGAAGCTTTCTTT
>TRBJ1-4|once|TRBD1|TRBV7-9
CASSARTGGGYEKLFF
TGTGCCAGCAGCGCCCGGACAGGGGGCGGTTATGAAAAACTGTTTTTT
>TRBJ1-2|.|TRBD1|TRBV30
CAWSVGYRGNYGYTF
TGTGCCTGGAGTGTTGGGTACAGGGGAAACTATGGCTACACCTTC
>TRBJ1-5|.|.|TRBV15
CATSREGGRQPQHF
TGTGCCACCAGCAGAGAAGGGGGTAGACAGCCCCAGCATTTT
>TRBJ2-1|once|TRBD1|TRBV10-3
CAITPDRGRNEQFF
TGTGCCATCACCCCGGACAGGGGTCGGAATGAGCAGTTCTTC
>TRBJ1-1|.|TRBD1|TRBV7-2
CASRQVDRGNTEAFF
TGTGCCAGCAGACAGGTCGACAGGGGGAACACTGAAGCTTTCTTT
>TRBJ2-3|.|TRBD2|TRBV7-3
CASSSGLADTDTQYF
TGTGCCAGCAGCTCCGGACTAGCGGATACAGATACGCAGTATTTT
>TRBJ1-2|.|TRBD1|TRBV11-3
CASSLQDRIYGYTF
TGTGCCAGCAGCTTACAGGACAGGATCTATGGCTACACCTTC
>TRBJ1-5|.|.|TRBV6-5
CASSTRRERNQPQHF
TGTGCCAGCAGTACCAGGAGGGAGCGCAATCAGCCCCAGCATTTT
>TRBJ2-5|.|.|TRBV7-2
CASSLDRWAQETQYF
TGTGCCAGCAGCTTAGATCGGTGGGCCCAAGAGACCCAGTACTTC
>TRBJ1-3|.|TRBD1|TRBV2
CASSFTGGRSGNTIYF
TGTGCCAGCAGTTTTACAGGGGGCCGCTCTGGAAACACCATATATTTT